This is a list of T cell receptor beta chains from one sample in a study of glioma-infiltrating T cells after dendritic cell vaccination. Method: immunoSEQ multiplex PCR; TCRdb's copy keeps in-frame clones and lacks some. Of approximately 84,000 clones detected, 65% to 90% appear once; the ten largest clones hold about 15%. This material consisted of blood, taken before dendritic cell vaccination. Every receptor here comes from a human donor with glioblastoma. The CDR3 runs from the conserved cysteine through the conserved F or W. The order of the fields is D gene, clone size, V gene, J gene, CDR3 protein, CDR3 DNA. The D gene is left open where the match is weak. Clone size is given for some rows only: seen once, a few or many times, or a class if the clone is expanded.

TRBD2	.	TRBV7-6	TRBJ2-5	CASSSPERGGTQYF	TGTGCCAGCAGCTCCCCTGAGCGGGGAGGGACCCAGTACTTC
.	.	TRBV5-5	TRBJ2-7	CASSPDRQESYEQYF	TGTGCCAGCAGCCCAGACAGACAGGAGTCCTACGAGCAGTACTTC
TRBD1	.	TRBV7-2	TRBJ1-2	CASSFLQGQLNYGYTF	TGTGCCAGCAGCTTTCTACAGGGGCAACTCAACTATGGCTACACCTTC
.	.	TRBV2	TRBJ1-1	CASKQVNTEAFF	TGTGCCAGCAAACAAGTTAACACTGAAGCTTTCTTT
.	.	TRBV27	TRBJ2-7	CASSPWPFEYEQYF	TGTGCCAGCAGTCCATGGCCGTTCGAATACGAGCAGTACTTC
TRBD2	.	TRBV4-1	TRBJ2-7	CASSGAGRTSSYEQYF	TGCGCCAGCAGCGGAGCGGGACGCACGAGCTCCTACGAGCAGTACTTC
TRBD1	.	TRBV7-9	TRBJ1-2	CASSHPDLTPGGAYGYTF	TGTGCCAGCAGCCATCCGGACCTGACCCCAGGGGGCGCCTATGGCTACACCTTC
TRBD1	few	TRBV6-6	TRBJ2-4	CASSQTGTGSNYIQYF	TGTGCCAGCAGCCAAACCGGGACAGGGAGTAACTACATTCAGTACTTC
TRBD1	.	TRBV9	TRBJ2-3	CASSERPGQGRTDTQYF	TGTGCCAGCAGCGAAAGACCGGGACAGGGGCGTACAGATACGCAGTATTTT
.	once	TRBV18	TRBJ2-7	CASSPGQTYEQYF	TGTGCCAGCTCACCAGGACAGACCTACGAGCAGTACTTC
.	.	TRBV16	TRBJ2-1	CASSHTTGGHEQFF	TGTGCCAGCAGCCATACCACCGGGGGGCATGAGCAGTTCTTC
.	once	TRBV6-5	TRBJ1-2	CASSYSQNYGYTF	TGTGCCAGCAGTTACTCCCAGAACTATGGCTACACCTTC
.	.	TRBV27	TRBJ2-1	CASRLGRGSYNEQFF	TGTGCCAGCCGACTAGGGAGGGGGTCCTACAATGAGCAGTTCTTC
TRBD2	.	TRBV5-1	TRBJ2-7	CASSLETSGPYEQYF	TGCGCCAGCAGCTTGGAGACTAGCGGGCCCTACGAGCAGTACTTC
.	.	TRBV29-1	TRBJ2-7	CSVRQSYEQYF	TGCAGCGTGAGACAGTCCTACGAGCAGTACTTC
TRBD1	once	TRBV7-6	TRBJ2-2	CASSLGQGSNTGELFF	TGTGCCAGCAGCTTAGGACAGGGAAGTAACACCGGGGAGCTGTTTTTT
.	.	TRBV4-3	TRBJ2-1	CASSQALADYNEQFF	TGCGCCAGCAGCCAGGCTCTAGCTGACTACAATGAGCAGTTCTTC
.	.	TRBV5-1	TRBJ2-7	CASSPTGTPTYEQYF	TGCGCCAGCAGCCCGACCGGGACACCTACCTACGAGCAGTACTTC
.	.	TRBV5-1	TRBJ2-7	CASSLANYEQYF	TGCGCCAGCAGCTTGGCCAATTACGAGCAGTACTTC
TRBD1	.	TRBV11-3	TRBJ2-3	CASSLQGTGGTDTQYF	TGTGCCAGCAGCTTACAGGGGACAGGAGGCACAGATACGCAGTATTTT
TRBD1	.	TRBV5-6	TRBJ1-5	CASSFGTGHNQPQHF	TGTGCCAGCAGCTTTGGGACAGGGCACAATCAGCCCCAGCATTTT
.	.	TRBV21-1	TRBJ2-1	CASSMGGRAYNEQFF	TGTGCCAGCAGCATGGGAGGGAGGGCCTACAATGAGCAGTTCTTC
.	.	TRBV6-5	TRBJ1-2	CASRGLGREDGYTF	TGTGCCAGCAGGGGACTGGGGAGAGAGGATGGCTACACCTTC
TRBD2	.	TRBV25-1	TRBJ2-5	CASSELAGGESETQYF	TGTGCCAGCAGTGAACTAGCGGGAGGTGAATCCGAGACCCAGTACTTC
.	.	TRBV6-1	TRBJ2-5	CAIANQETQYF	TGTGCCATAGCCAACCAAGAGACCCAGTACTTC
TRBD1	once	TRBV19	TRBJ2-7	CASSLRGPVEQYF	TGTGCCAGTAGTCTCAGGGGGCCCGTCGAGCAGTACTTC
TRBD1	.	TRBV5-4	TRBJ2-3	CASSFRGRDTQYF	TGTGCCAGCAGCTTCAGGGGGCGGGATACGCAGTATTTT
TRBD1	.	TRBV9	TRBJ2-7	CASSGGQGTGEQYF	TGTGCCAGCAGCGGGGGACAGGGGACGGGGGAGCAGTACTTC
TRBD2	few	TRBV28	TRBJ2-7	CASSFGGGVYEQYF	TGTGCCAGCAGTTTCGGGGGAGGGGTATACGAGCAGTACTTC
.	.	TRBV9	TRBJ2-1	CASSGGPGVYNEQFF	TGTGCCAGCAGCGGCGGCCCAGGGGTCTACAATGAGCAGTTCTTC
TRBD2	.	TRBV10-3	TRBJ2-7	CAISESGLAGDEQYF	TGTGCCATCAGTGAGTCTGGACTAGCGGGAGACGAGCAGTACTTC
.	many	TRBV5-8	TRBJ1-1	CASSLAEGWDTEAFF	TGTGCCAGCAGCTTGGCCGAGGGATGGGACACTGAAGCTTTCTTT
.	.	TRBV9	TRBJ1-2	CASSPSGGGPDPNYGYTF	TGTGCCAGCAGCCCCAGTGGGGGGGGACCGGACCCAAACTATGGCTACACCTTC
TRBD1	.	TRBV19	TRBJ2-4	CASVQTGGPKNIQYF	TGTGCCAGTGTCCAAACAGGGGGCCCTAAAAACATTCAGTACTTC
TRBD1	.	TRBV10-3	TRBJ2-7	CAISATGAAYEQYF	TGTGCCATCAGTGCGACAGGGGCCGCCTACGAGCAGTACTTC
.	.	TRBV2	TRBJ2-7	CASSDVLEQYF	TGTGCCAGCAGTGACGTGTTGGAGCAGTACTTC
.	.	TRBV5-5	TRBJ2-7	CASSLGSCEQYF	TGCGCCAGCAGCCTGGGCAGTTGCGAGCAGTACTTC
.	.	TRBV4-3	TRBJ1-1	CASSQDRAAYTEAFF	TGCGCCAGCAGCCAAGACAGGGCCGCGTATACTGAAGCTTTCTTT
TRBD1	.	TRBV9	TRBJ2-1	CASSVEAGTGGNNEQFF	TGTGCCAGCAGCGTAGAGGCCGGGACAGGGGGGAACAATGAGCAGTTCTTC
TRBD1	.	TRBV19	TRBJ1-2	CASTRSPLTGSGYGYTF	TGTGCCAGTACTCGGTCCCCCTTGACAGGGTCGGGCTATGGCTACACCTTC
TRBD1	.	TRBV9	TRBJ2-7	CASSVSETGAYEQYF	TGTGCCAGCAGCGTCTCCGAGACAGGGGCCTACGAGCAGTACTTC
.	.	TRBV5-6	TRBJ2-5	CASSFYQGGETQYF	TGTGCCAGCAGCTTCTACCAAGGCGGGGAGACCCAGTACTTC